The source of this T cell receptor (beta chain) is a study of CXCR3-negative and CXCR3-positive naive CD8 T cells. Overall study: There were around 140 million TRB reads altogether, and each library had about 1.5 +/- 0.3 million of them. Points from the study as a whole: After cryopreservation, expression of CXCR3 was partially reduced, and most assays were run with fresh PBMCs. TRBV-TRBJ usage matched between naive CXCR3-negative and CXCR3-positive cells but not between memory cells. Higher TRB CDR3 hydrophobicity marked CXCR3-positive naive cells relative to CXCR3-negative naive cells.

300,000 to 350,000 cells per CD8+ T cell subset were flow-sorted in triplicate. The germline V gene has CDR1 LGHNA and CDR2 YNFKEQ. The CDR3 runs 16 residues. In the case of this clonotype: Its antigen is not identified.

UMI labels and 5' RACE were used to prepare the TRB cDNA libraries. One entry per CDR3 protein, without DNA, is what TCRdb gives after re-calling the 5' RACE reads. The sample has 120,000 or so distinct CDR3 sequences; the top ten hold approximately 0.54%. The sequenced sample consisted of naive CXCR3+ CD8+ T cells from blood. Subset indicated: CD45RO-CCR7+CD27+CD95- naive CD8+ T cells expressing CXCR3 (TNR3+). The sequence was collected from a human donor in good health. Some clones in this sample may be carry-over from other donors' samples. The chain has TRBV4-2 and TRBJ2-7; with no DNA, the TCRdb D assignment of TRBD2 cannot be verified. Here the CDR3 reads CASSQDRRGGRYEQYF.